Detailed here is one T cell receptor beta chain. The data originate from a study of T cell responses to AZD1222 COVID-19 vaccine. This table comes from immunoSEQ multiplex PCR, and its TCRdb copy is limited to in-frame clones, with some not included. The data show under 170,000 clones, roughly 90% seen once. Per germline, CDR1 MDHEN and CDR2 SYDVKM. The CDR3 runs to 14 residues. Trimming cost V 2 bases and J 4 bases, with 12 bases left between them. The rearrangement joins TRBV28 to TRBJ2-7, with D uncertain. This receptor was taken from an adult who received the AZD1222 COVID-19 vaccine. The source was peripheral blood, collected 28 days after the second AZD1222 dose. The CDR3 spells CASSLGVPEYEQYF. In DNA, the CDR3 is TGTGCCAGCAGTTTAGGAGTCCCGGAGTACGAGCAGTACTTC.